Listed below are T cell receptor beta chains from one sample, sequenced in a study of T cells expressing NK-cell markers. TCRdb re-analyzed the 5' RACE reads; it lists each CDR3 protein once, without DNA. This repertoire includes 450,000 to 600,000 distinct CDR3 sequences. Material: blood T cells: a sorted CD56 or NKG2C T cell subset, CD4+ or CD8+ T cells, or bulk PBMC T cells (not recorded which). These receptors all come from a man aged 18 to 35 in good health. Each CDR3 is given with its conserved first and last residue. Fields, in order: V gene, J gene, CDR3 protein.

TRBV6-1	TRBJ2-3	CASSPTASADTQYF
TRBV29-1	TRBJ1-1	CSVEPGRNTEAFF
TRBV2	TRBJ2-1	CASKPASGLYNEQFF
TRBV12-3/TRBV12-4	TRBJ1-4	CASSLSSTGDEKLFF
TRBV12-3/TRBV12-4	TRBJ2-3	CASSPKSSFTDTQYF
TRBV10-1	TRBJ2-2	CASRQVPTGELFF
TRBV2	TRBJ1-1	CASTRGVGGAIAEAFF
TRBV5-1	TRBJ2-1	CASSSQTGQFSNEQFF
TRBV6-2/TRBV6-3	TRBJ2-4	CASSGSPGQGRSWAKNIQYF
TRBV11-2	TRBJ2-1	CASSVAGTTIDEQFF
TRBV4-1	TRBJ2-3	CASSDGTAKNTDTQYF
TRBV9	TRBJ2-1	CASRPLAGPYNEQFF
TRBV6-2/TRBV6-3	TRBJ2-5	CASSYGWAHLQETQYF
TRBV12-3/TRBV12-4	TRBJ2-7	CASSLAPSSYEQYF
TRBV7-2	TRBJ1-2	CASSLEDRLKGYTF
TRBV7-8	TRBJ2-6	CASSLTRVAGANVLTF
TRBV7-2	TRBJ1-2	CASSLAQGDYTF